The 24 T cell receptor beta chains presented below share a single source sample, sequenced in a study of OX40 agonist ivuxolimab in advanced cancers. The repertoire was sequenced with immunoSEQ multiplex PCR; TCRdb's copy has only in-frame clones and lacks some. The data contain tens of thousands of clones, approximately 79% of them singletons. This specimen consisted of CD4+ or CD8+ T cells sorted from blood, obtained in a trial of the OX40 agonist ivuxolimab. These receptors all come from an adult with an advanced solid tumor such as melanoma, head and neck, liver or kidney cancer.

The chain's CDR3 is CASSLGSRETQYF. The CDR3 DNA reads as TGTGCCAGCAGCTTAGGCTCCCGAGAGACCCAGTACTTC. The genes are TRBV7-8 and TRBJ2-5, with D unresolved. Germline lookup yields CDR1 SGHVS and CDR2 FQNEAQ. The CDR3 covers 13 residues. Trimming cost V 1 base and J 4 bases, with 7 bases left between them.

There are a few counts of this clone. The gene calls are TRBV6-5 and TRBJ1-3; 7 bases line up with TRBD1. V lost 6 bases to trimming and J lost 3 bases; unmatched junction nucleotides: 8. Germline V CDR1 and CDR2: MNHEY, SVGAGI. The CDR3 runs to 15 residues. CDR3 in DNA: TGTGCCAGCAGGAGCCAAACAGGGGATGGAAACACCATATATTTT. The encoded protein is CASRSQTGDGNTIYF.

The rearrangement joins TRBV19 to TRBJ2-1; 8 nucleotides match TRBD2. CDR3 length: 16 amino acids. The trim removed 5 bases at V and 3 bases at J, leaving 9 bases unmatched. Per the germline V gene, CDR1 is LNHDA and CDR2 is SQIVND (reference sequence). In DNA form, the CDR3 reads TGTGCCAGTAGTGGAGGAAACGGGAGGGTCTACAATGAGCAGTTCTTC. Translated, it gives CASSGGNGRVYNEQFF.

The chain couples TRBV27 to TRBJ2-1; D uncertain. The CDR3 contains 14 residues. Germline loops: CDR1 MNHEY, CDR2 SMNVEV (reference sequence). V lost 6 bases to trimming and J lost 3 bases, with 12 bases between them. The CDR3 is CASSRYSGYNEQFF. In DNA form, the CDR3 reads TGTGCCAGCAGCCGATACTCTGGCTACAATGAGCAGTTCTTC.

V is TRBV7-2 and J is TRBJ2-5; 8 bases fit TRBD2. The germline gives CDR1 SGHTA, CDR2 FQGNSA. CDR3 length: 14 residues. The V segment lost 5 bases and the J segment 2 bases; nucleotides outside the gene matches: 4. The DNA of the CDR3 is TGTGCCAGCAGCCCTCCGGGAGGGCAAGAGACCCAGTACTTC. It is translated as CASSPPGGQETQYF.

This clone occurred once. The chain links TRBV6-1 to TRBJ2-7; 7 nucleotides match TRBD1. Germline V gives CDR1 MNHNS, CDR2 SASEGT. The V segment lost 7 bases and the J segment 4 bases; nucleotides outside the gene matches: 7. The CDR3 has 13 amino acids. As DNA, the CDR3 is TGTGCCAGCACCCGGGACAGAAATTACGAGCAGTACTTC. This codes for CASTRDRNYEQYF.

In regard to this clone: A junction boundary mismatches the germline segment, possibly from a read error. The J gene is TRBJ1-2, the V gene TRBV7-2; no clear D gene. The CDR3 loop spans 16 amino acids. Germline assignment: CDR1 SGHTA and CDR2 FQGNSA. CDR3 nucleotides: TGTGCCAACAGCTTAGACCAGTTTGGGTCTAACTATGGCTACACCTTC. As protein: CANSLDQFGSNYGYTF.

This sequence joins TRBV18 and TRBJ2-1; TRBD1 matches 9 bases. The CDR3 loop spans 15 amino acids. The trim removed 1 base at V and 6 bases at J, leaving 4 bases unmatched. Germline loops: CDR1 KGHSH, CDR2 LQKENI. CDR3 nucleotides: TGTGCCAGCTCACCACAAGGGACAGGGATCAATGAGCAGTTCTTC. Translated: CASSPQGTGINEQFF.

This clone appeared once. The CDR3 loop reads CASSPRQADQPQHF. DNA of the CDR3: TGTGCCAGCAGTCCACGCCAGGCCGATCAGCCCCAGCATTTT. The V call is TRBV28, the J call TRBJ1-5, with D unclear. This CDR3 comprises 14 residues. Trimming stripped 5 bases from V and 5 bases from J, with 13 bases between. Germline assignment: CDR1 MDHEN and CDR2 SYDVKM. Supplemented by reference TRBV28 and TRBJ1-5, the full variable domain reads DVKVTQSSRYLVKRTGEKVFLECVQDMDHENMFWYRQDPGLGLRLIYFSYDVKMKEKGDIPEGYSVSREKKERFSLILESASTNQTSMYLCASSPRQADQPQHFGDGTRLSIL.

In DNA form, the CDR3 reads TGTGCCAGCAGCTTAGCAGCAGTGAGAGCTAACTATGGCTACACCTTC. It yields the protein CASSLAAVRANYGYTF. V usage is TRBV7-8 and J usage is TRBJ1-2; no firm D call. Germline CDR1 reads SGHVS; CDR2 reads FQNEAQ. The V gene lost 0 bases and the J gene lost 0 bases, with 11 bases spanning the gap. This CDR3 has 16 amino acids.

This clone appeared a single time. The rearrangement uses TRBV18 and TRBJ2-7; D possibly matches TRBD1 or TRBD2 (5 bases each). Germline V gene data show CDR1 as KGHSH and CDR2 as LQKENI. CDR3 length: 15 amino acids. V lost 0 bases to trimming and J lost 0 bases, with 9 bases between them. The CDR3 nucleotides are TGTGCCAGCTCACCACCGGGACGGAGCTCCTACGAGCAGTACTTC. This codes for CASSPPGRSSYEQYF.

This chain links TRBV7-2 with TRBJ2-2; no clear D gene. The CDR3 covers 15 residues. Looked up from germline, CDR1 is SGHTA and CDR2 is FQGNSA. The V end lost 5 bases, the J end lost 1 base, and 11 bases lay between the germline ends. In DNA, the CDR3 is TGTGCCAGCAGCAAGAAACGACAGAACACCGGGGAGCTGTTTTTT. Translated, it gives CASSKKRQNTGELFF.

The V and J genes are TRBV7-2 and TRBJ2-1; maybe TRBD1 (5 bases). The V gene lost 3 bases and the J gene lost 5 bases, with 8 bases spanning the gap. Per the germline V gene, CDR1 is SGHTA and CDR2 is FQGNSA. The CDR3 totals 13 residues. The CDR3 DNA reads TGTGCCAGCAGCTTGGACACAAACAATGAGCAGTTCTTC. As protein: CASSLDTNNEQFF.

V gene TRBV11-3 combines with J gene TRBJ2-7; D unclear. Germline CDR1 reads SGHNT; CDR2 reads YENEEA. This CDR3 has 13 residues. V gave up 0 bases and J gave up 9 bases, with 12 bases separating them. For the CDR3, the DNA is TGTGCCAGCAGCTTAGATTCAGAGTCCGCGCAGTACTTC. Its translation is CASSLDSESAQYF.

V gene TRBV6-4 combines with J gene TRBJ2-1; D is unclear. In germline, CDR1 is MRHNA, CDR2 SNTAGT. V lost 6 bases and J lost 4, with 16 bases in between. The CDR3 covers 15 residues. CDR3 protein: CASSSNLDAYNEQFF. CDR3 DNA: TGTGCCAGCAGCAGTAACTTGGACGCTTACAATGAGCAGTTCTTC.

This chain joins TRBV28 and TRBJ1-4, with D uncertain. The CDR3 has 17 residues. Germline V lookup: CDR1 MDHEN, CDR2 SYDVKM. The germline V and J ends were trimmed by 1 base and 8 bases, with 20 bases remaining between them. The chain's CDR3 is CASSLSPYPREGEKLFF. The DNA of the CDR3 is TGTGCCAGCAGTTTATCCCCCTATCCAAGGGAGGGCGAAAAACTGTTTTTT.

The rearrangement joins TRBV1 to TRBJ2-5; the table's D call TRBD2 went unverified against the DNA. TRBV1 is noted as a pseudogene. The CDR3 runs to 18 residues. The CDR3 DNA reads as TGCACCAGCAGCCAAGAATGGGGCGGGACCAACCCCCAAGAGACCCAGTACTTC. Translating gives CTSSQEWGGTNPQETQYF.

This clone was detected only a few times. The chain has TRBV7-7 and TRBJ2-7; D gene unclear. Germline values: CDR1 SSHAT, CDR2 FNYEAQ (reference sequence). V was pared by 2 bases and J by 1 base, with 6 bases between. This CDR3 is built from 13 residues. The CDR3 spells CASSLQLSYEQYF. DNA for the CDR3: TGTGCCAGCAGCTTACAGTTATCCTACGAGCAGTACTTC.

V gene TRBV9 combines with J gene TRBJ2-1; 8 positions match TRBD1. Germline V gene lookup returns CDR1 SGDLS and CDR2 YYNGEE. Unmatched junction bases numbered 6, after V lost 3 bases and J lost 10 bases. The CDR3 extends over 13 amino acids. The CDR3 spells CASSGGDRLEQFF. DNA for the CDR3: TGTGCCAGCAGCGGGGGGGACAGGCTCGAGCAGTTCTTC.

The rearrangement joins TRBV6-5 to TRBJ2-3; no firm D call. The CDR3 is 13 amino acids. V was shortened by 3 bases and J by 0 bases, with 4 bases between the two germline ends. Per germline, CDR1 MNHEY and CDR2 SVGAGI. The chain's CDR3 is CASSYSSTDTQYF. CDR3 nucleotide sequence: TGTGCCAGCAGTTATAGTAGCACAGATACGCAGTATTTT.

A single count supports this clone. The V gene is TRBV11-2, the J gene TRBJ1-3, with a possible D match to TRBD1 (6 bases). The V gene's germline CDR1 is SGHAT and CDR2 FQNNGV. The CDR3 length is 14 residues. V lost 4 bases and J 4 bases, leaving 11 bases between the germline ends. The CDR3 is CASSSQGTGNTIYF. The CDR3 DNA is TGTGCCAGCAGCTCACAGGGAACGGGAAACACCATATATTTT.

This clone was counted a few times. V is TRBV5-5 and J is TRBJ1-1; D gene unclear. Trimming pared 2 bases from V and 5 bases from J, leaving 16 bases between. The CDR3 contains 15 residues. CDR1 and CDR2 (germline): SGHKS, YYEKEE (reference sequence). As DNA, the CDR3 is TGTGCCAGCAGCTTAGTGGGCGCCGGGTTGACTGAAGCTTTCTTT. It translates to CASSLVGAGLTEAFF.

Concerning this clone: At one end the junction does not follow the germline gene, possibly because of a read error. Other nucleotide sequences in the sample specify the same CDR3. CDR3 in amino acids: CASFPSTNEQFF. The CDR3 DNA follows: TGTGCCAGCTTTCCTAGCACCAATGAACAGTTCTTC. The genes are TRBV6-4 and TRBJ2-1; D is perhaps TRBD2 (5 bases). Germline lookup yields CDR1 MRHNA and CDR2 SNTAGT. This CDR3 contains 12 residues.

V gene TRBV28 combines with J gene TRBJ1-6; D call uncertain. This CDR3 has 12 amino acids. Per the germline V gene, CDR1 is MDHEN and CDR2 is SYDVKM. V lost 5 bases and J lost 5, with 4 bases in between. CDR3 sequence reads: CASSANNSPLHF. Written as DNA, the CDR3 is TGTGCCAGCAGTGCCAATAATTCACCCCTCCACTTT.